The clone carrying this T cell receptor (beta chain) has just one count. CDR3 length: 13 residues. CDR1 SGHRS and CDR2 YFSETQ come from the germline V gene. Trimming took off 0 bases at V and 5 bases at J, with 8 bases between the two ends. Assay: immunoSEQ multiplex PCR; the TCRdb copy retains only in-frame clones and omits some. The sample holds 130,000 or so clones, roughly 92% seen once. This sample is drawn from a study of control samples from healthy donors and cancer patients. The source material was blood. The source is a man aged 40-49 years in good health. The chain is built from TRBV5-1 and TRBJ1-2; D may be TRBD1 (5 bases). This chain's CDR3 is CASSLDRIYGYTF. Here the CDR3 DNA reads TGCGCCAGCAGCTTGGACAGGATATATGGCTACACCTTC.